Below, 20 T cell receptor beta chains from the same sample are listed, as sequenced in a study of high-grade serous ovarian cancer treatment subgroups (dated by TCRdb to about 2021). The tumor samples were collected prior to definitive surgery or chemotherapy. Library preparation was by the immunoSEQ multiplex PCR assay. In its TCRdb copy, this immuneACCESS table keeps in-frame sequences only and misses some clones. Where compared with another copy, unresolved V genes explain less than half of these, and the others have no known cause. For this sample the table gives 35,000 to 45,000 clones, of which 79% were detected only once. Clones ranked in the top ten supply approximately 3.1% of the sample. Material for sequencing was tumor tissue. All receptors come from a human donor with high-grade serous ovarian cancer.

This clone was recorded only once. V is TRBV19 and J is TRBJ2-2, with TRBD2 identical over 13 bases. CDR3 length equals 18 residues. The ends lost 2 bases at V and 5 bases at J; junction bases unmatched: 8. Germline loops: CDR1 LNHDA, CDR2 SQIVND (reference sequence). CDR3: CASSIRTSGSRRTGELFF. CDR3 DNA sequence: TGTGCCAGTAGTATACGGACTAGCGGGAGTCGGAGAACCGGGGAGCTGTTTTTT.

This clone was detected a few times. The CDR3 nucleotides read TGTGCCGTCGGAGTCAGGAACACTGAAGCTTTCTTT. As protein: CAVGVRNTEAFF. This chain uses TRBV19 with TRBJ1-1; D not certain. Trimming removed 11 bases from V and 1 base from J, with 11 bases in between. This CDR3 comprises 12 residues. Germline values: CDR1 LNHDA, CDR2 SQIVND (reference sequence).

The chain is built from TRBV6-1 and TRBJ1-4; 10 bases are shared with TRBD1. The CDR3 loop spans 16 amino acids. From germline, CDR1 is MNHNS and CDR2 SASEGT. The trim removed 2 bases at V and 8 bases at J, leaving 8 bases unmatched. The CDR3 DNA sequence: TGTGCCAGCAGTGAATTCAGGGGACAGGGGCACGAAAAACTGTTTTTT. Translation gives CASSEFRGQGHEKLFF.

The chain links TRBV19 to TRBJ2-3; possible D gene TRBD1, 5 bases. Germline V gene data show CDR1 as LNHDA and CDR2 as SQIVND (reference sequence). With 3 bases removed from V and 5 bases from J, the gap between germline ends came to 12 bases. The CDR3 loop spans 14 amino acids. CDR3 nucleotides: TGTGCCAGTAGTATCCGTCAGGGCGTAGATACGCAGTATTTT. It specifies CASSIRQGVDTQYF. Drawing the rest from reference TRBV19 and TRBJ2-3, the complete variable domain is DGGITQSPKYLFRKEGQNVTLSCEQNLNHDAMYWYRQDPGQGLRLIYYSQIVNDFQKGDIAEGYSVSREKKESFPLTVTSAQKNPTAFYLCASSIRQGVDTQYFGPGTRLTVL.

Only a few counts were recorded for this clone. V usage is TRBV18 and J usage is TRBJ1-2; no clear D gene. The germline V and J ends were trimmed by 3 bases and 7 bases, with 18 bases remaining between them. The CDR3 runs 15 residues. The V gene's germline CDR1 is KGHSH and CDR2 LQKENI. In DNA, the CDR3 is TGTGCCAGCTCACCCGCCCTTCCTTACAGTGTTGGCTACACCTTC. Protein sequence: CASSPALPYSVGYTF.

This chain links TRBV7-2 with TRBJ1-4, with 7 bases lining up with TRBD1. The CDR3 is 17 amino acids. Unmatched junction bases numbered 6, after V lost 0 bases and J lost 2 bases. Germline CDR1 is SGHTA and CDR2 is FQGNSA. The CDR3 DNA reads TGTGCCAGCAGCTTAGCGCTCAGGGGGAGGACTAATGAAAAACTGTTTTTT. Translated, it gives CASSLALRGRTNEKLFF.

The chain combines TRBV2 with TRBJ1-6; D is ambiguous. Germline V CDR1 and CDR2: SNHLY, FYNNEI. Trimming cost V 11 bases and J 8 bases, with 22 bases left between them. The length of the CDR3 is 15 residues. CDR3 sequence: CASQRPGVRDSPLHF. The CDR3 region has the DNA TGTGCCTCCCAACGACCCGGGGTACGAGATTCACCCCTCCACTTT. The full variable domain, its missing parts supplied by reference TRBV2 and TRBJ1-6, is EPEVTQTPSHQVTQMGQEVILRCVPISNHLYFYWYRQILGQKVEFLVSFYNNEISEKSEIFDDQFSVERPDGSNFTLKIRSTKLEDSAMYFCASQRPGVRDSPLHFGNGTRLTVT.

V and J are TRBV6-5 and TRBJ2-1; 9 nucleotides agree with TRBD2. Losses at the gene ends were 4 bases for V and 10 bases for J; bases not matched to a gene: 11. From germline, CDR1 is MNHEY and CDR2 SVGAGI. CDR3 length: 15 residues. The CDR3 nucleotides read TGTGCCAGCAGTTTTTCTAGCGGGGCTGGTTCCGAGCAGTTCTTC. This translates into CASSFSSGAGSEQFF.

The chain uses TRBV5-4 and TRBJ2-7; 9 nucleotides agree with TRBD1. Trimming took 4 bases from V and 1 from J; bases not matched to a gene: 6. Germline loops: CDR1 SGHNT, CDR2 YYREEE (reference sequence). The CDR3 loop spans 15 amino acids. The CDR3 region is CASSPGTGMSYEQYF. The CDR3 coding sequence is TGTGCCAGCAGCCCCGGGACAGGGATGTCCTACGAGCAGTACTTC.

The chain joins TRBV28 to TRBJ2-1; 11 nucleotides align to TRBD1. The CDR3 runs to 15 residues. Trimming took 2 bases from V and 7 from J; bases not matched to a gene: 4. Germline V gene data show CDR1 as MDHEN and CDR2 as SYDVKM. In DNA, the CDR3 is TGTGCCAGCAGTTTACATGGGACAGGGGGAAATGAGCAGTTCTTC. This encodes CASSLHGTGGNEQFF.

V and J are TRBV2 and TRBJ2-2; 7 bases line up with TRBD1. The CDR3 extends over 13 amino acids. Germline lookup yields CDR1 SNHLY and CDR2 FYNNEI. J was trimmed by 6 bases and V by 6 bases; bases with no gene match: 4. In DNA, the CDR3 is TGTGCCAGCAGGGCAGGGGGACCCGGGGAGCTGTTTTTT. This gives the protein CASRAGGPGELFF.

A few counts support this clone. The chain uses TRBV7-9 and TRBJ2-7; 7 positions agree with TRBD1. This CDR3 spans 11 amino acids. V gave up 4 bases and J gave up 7 bases; unmatched junction bases: 1. Germline loops: CDR1 SEHNR, CDR2 FQNEAQ (reference sequence). The CDR3 loop is CASSSGGEQYF. CDR3 in DNA: TGTGCCAGCAGCTCAGGGGGTGAGCAGTACTTC.

The V call is TRBV7-8, the J call TRBJ2-7; D remains ambiguous. The CDR3 extends over 13 amino acids. V lost 5 bases and J 0 bases, leaving 8 bases between the germline ends. Per germline, CDR1 SGHVS and CDR2 FQNEAQ. Written as DNA, the CDR3 is TGTGCCAGCAGCCGGACCGACTCCTACGAGCAGTACTTC. This codes for CASSRTDSYEQYF.

V gene TRBV2 combines with J gene TRBJ2-2, with 9 bases that match TRBD1. Germline CDR1 is SNHLY and CDR2 is FYNNEI. CDR3 size: 12 residues. As DNA, the CDR3 is TGTGGATGGGACAGGGACGCCGGGGAGCTGTTTTTT. It encodes CGWDRDAGELFF. Complete variable domain (other parts from reference TRBV2 and TRBJ2-2): EPEVTQTPSHQVTQMGQEVILRCVPISNHLYFYWYRQILGQKVEFLVSFYNNEISEKSEIFDDQFSVERPDGSNFTLKIRSTKLEDSAMYFCGWDRDAGELFFGEGSRLTVL.

The chain uses TRBV29-1 and TRBJ2-1; the D is unclear. CDR1 is SQVTM, CDR2 ANQGSEA, per germline. CDR3 size: 10 residues. With 3 bases removed from V and 12 bases from J, the gap between germline ends came to 9 bases. CDR3 sequence reads: CSVEGGGQFF. In DNA form, the CDR3 reads TGCAGCGTTGAGGGCGGCGGGCAGTTCTTC.

This clone appeared once. The chain couples TRBV11-2 to TRBJ2-7, with D unclear. Germline CDR1 is SGHAT and CDR2 is FQNNGV. The CDR3 contains 13 residues. Trimming removed 1 base at V and 4 bases at J, with 8 bases between. This chain's CDR3 is CASSLGLDYEQYF. The CDR3 DNA reads as TGTGCCAGCAGCTTAGGGCTGGATTACGAGCAGTACTTC. The whole variable domain, remainder taken from reference TRBV11-2 and TRBJ2-7, is EAGVAQSPRYKIIEKRQSVAFWCNPISGHATLYWYQQILGQGPKLLIQFQNNGVVDDSQLPKDRFSAERLKGVDSTLKIQPAKLEDSAVYLCASSLGLDYEQYFGPGTRLTVT.

The V call is TRBV28, the J call TRBJ2-7; 9 bases are shared with TRBD1. CDR1 is MDHEN and CDR2 is SYDVKM in the germline V gene. The CDR3 runs 14 residues. The J segment lost 4 bases and the V segment lost 5 bases, leaving 6 bases of the junction unmatched. CDR3 sequence: CASSDRGARYEQYF. The DNA for the CDR3 is TGTGCCAGCAGTGACAGGGGGGCTCGGTACGAGCAGTACTTC.

The V and J genes are TRBV30 and TRBJ1-5; TRBD1 aligns across 8 bases. Germline-derived CDR1 and CDR2 are GTSNPN and SVGIG (reference sequence). The CDR3 runs to 14 residues. The V segment lost 4 bases and the J segment 4 bases; nucleotides outside the gene matches: 6. CDR3 nucleotides: TGTGCCTGGAATAAACAGGGGGGAAATCAGCCCCAGCATTTT. Amino acids: CAWNKQGGNQPQHF.

A few counts support this clone. The rearrangement joins TRBV7-2 to TRBJ2-5; 8 bases map to TRBD1. Trimming removed 4 bases from V and 5 bases from J; junction bases left unmatched: 12. The germline gives CDR1 SGHTA, CDR2 FQGNSA. The CDR3 sequence is 16 residues long. DNA for the CDR3: TGTGCCAGCAGCTCCAATGACAGGGGCGAACGTGAGACCCAGTACTTC. This sequence encodes CASSSNDRGERETQYF.

V and J are TRBV7-2 and TRBJ2-7; 7 bases are shared with TRBD2. The V segment lost 5 bases and the J segment 7 bases; nucleotides outside the gene matches: 14. This CDR3 comprises 15 residues. Germline CDR1 SGHTA, CDR2 FQGNSA. Written as DNA, the CDR3 is TGTGCCAGCAGCCCCCCAGGACTAGGGGTTGAGGAGCAGTACTTC. The encoded protein is CASSPPGLGVEEQYF.